This T cell receptor (beta chain) was sequenced for a study of blood T cell repertoires in COVID-19. Study as a whole: T cells, B-cell-depleted T cells, or PBMCs provided the cDNA or gDNA that served as material.

The V and J ends lost 5 bases and 4 bases, in that order; junction bases with no gene match: 3. This CDR3 has 14 residues. Germline V gene data show CDR1 as SNHLY and CDR2 as FYNNEI. The assay was immunoSEQ multiplex PCR, and TCRdb's table has in-frame clones only and misses some. The sample holds under 150,000 clones, around 80% seen once. The TCR comes from a human donor in a cohort sampled during active COVID-19. Sample: peripheral blood. The V call is TRBV2, the J call TRBJ1-2; 11 bases are shared with TRBD1. The CDR3 DNA sequence: TGTGCCAGCAGTTGGACAGGGGGCTTCTATGGCTACACCTTC. Translated: CASSWTGGFYGYTF.